Given below is one T cell receptor beta chain in context. The table came from immunoSEQ multiplex PCR; TCRdb's copy has only in-frame clones and leaves some out. This sample has about 190,000 clones, with more than 75% found just once. This sample was included in a study of T cell responses to AZD1222 COVID-19 vaccine. The sequence was collected from an adult in good health. The input for sequencing was peripheral blood, taken on day 0 of MenACWY control vaccination.

The CDR3 DNA is TGCGCCAGCAGCCAAGATCGGGGAGACACTGAAGCTTTCTTT. This codes for CASSQDRGDTEAFF. The gene calls are TRBV4-3 and TRBJ1-1; no clear D gene. Germline V gene sequence: CDR1 LGHNA, CDR2 YSLEER. The CDR3 length is 14 residues. Trimming removed 0 bases from V and 3 bases from J, with 8 bases in between.